This T cell receptor (beta chain) was identified in a study of blood T cell repertoires in COVID-19 (dated by TCRdb to 2020 to 2021). Study-level background: ImmuneRACE Cohort 3 recovered participants were defined by two consecutive negative NP/OP PCR tests, healthcare professional clearance, or symptom resolution. The repertoires were made available in a free public database intended to serve as a resource for research on the immune response to SARS-CoV-2. HLA class I and class II types, where available, came from metadata supplied by the sample provider rather than from assay-based typing. Samples from collaborators originated in the United States, Italy and Spain and spanned both the acute and convalescent phases of COVID-19. Samples were obtained from the ongoing ImmuneRACE study (first 160 participants) and from over a thousand subjects provided by 6 global collaborators. The prospective study material was composed of cDNA or gDNA derived from T cells, B-cell-depleted T cells, or PBMCs. Deeply sampled blood TCRbeta repertoires from subjects exposed to, actively infected with, or recovered from COVID-19 were included in the dataset. A de-identified subject ID, COVID-19 status, age in years and sex were almost always included in the sample metadata. The paper as a whole reports these results and caveats: The quantity of clinical and demographic metadata differed by source and by participant and was supplied without curation.

CDR1 KGHDR and CDR2 SFDVKD were looked up in the germline V gene. Trimming takes 4 bases off V and 2 bases off J; junction bases not matched to a gene: 3. The CDR3 has 16 amino acids, counting the end cysteine and phenylalanine. Only the CDR3 region is kept as DNA, spanning 48 bases read in frame from base 1. Comment on this clone: This receptor's antigen is unknown. Base qualities are missing; no much larger clone stands one base away.

The immunoSEQ Assay, a bias-controlled multiplex PCR, was used to amplify TCRbeta CDR3 regions from genomic DNA. The source study handled its data this way. Within the assay, amplification of reference gene primers was used to estimate how many nucleated cells each sample contained. To quantify the absolute abundance of each unique TCRbeta CDR3 rearrangement, sequence reads were collapsed and filtered. For each sample, productive Simpson clonality was calculated as the square root of Simpson's diversity index across productive rearrangements. The clones in this table, taken by TCRdb from immuneACCESS, are in-frame only. Not every clone is retained; where verified, under half of the shortfall comes from an unresolved V gene, and the cause of the rest is unknown. That table is the source of V, J and clone size, and D and trimming were worked out from the DNA. This sample lists a few hundred thousand clones; around 87% were detected once. Clones ranked in the top ten supply about 2.1% of the sample.

Enrolling through a virtual design, the prospective study's participants ranged in age from roughly 18 to 95 years and lived across approximately 25 United States geographic areas. To assign participants to cohorts, the prospective study relied on clinical history that participants themselves reported in a screening survey and a study questionnaire. Mobile phlebotomists in the prospective study collected whole blood, serum and a nasopharyngeal or oropharyngeal swab from every participant. Participants in the prospective study had the option to provide additional blood draws and questionnaires over a roughly 2-month period. Before DNA extraction, prospective study blood samples were shipped either frozen or at room temperature.

Sequencing was performed on PBMCs or T cells enriched from blood (not recorded which). The chain couples TRBV24-1 to TRBJ2-1, with 11 junctional bases fitting TRBD2. The source of this sequence is a middle-aged man in a cohort exposed to, infected with or recovered from COVID-19 (not recorded which). CDR3 reads: CATSDPGLAAYNEQFF. In nucleotides, the sequence is TGTGCCACCAGTGACCCGGGACTAGCGGCCTACAATGAGCAGTTCTTC.